These 19 T cell receptor beta chains share one sample of origin, sequenced in a study of T cells in Graves' hyperthyroidism and ophthalmopathy. TCR beta CDR3 sequences were amplified from RNA transcripts. First-round RT-PCR of the TCR CDR3 relied on the HTBI primer set. TCRdb reanalysed the multiplex PCR reads using MiXCR and keeps one entry per CDR3 protein. The sample records over 550,000 distinct CDR3 sequences, approximately 15% being singletons. The sample consisted of blood. These receptors all come from a woman between 18 and 29 years old with Graves' hyperthyroidism.

V gene TRBV7-8 combines with J gene TRBJ2-5, with TRBD2 matching 10 bases. The CDR3 loop spans 15 amino acids. Germline trimming cut 6 bases from V and 5 bases from J; bases unmatched to any gene: 9. The germline CDR1 and CDR2 sequences are SGHVS and FQNEAQ. CDR3 coding DNA: TGTGCCAGCAGTGGACGAGCGGGAGGGCCTGAGACCCAGTACTTC. It is translated as CASSGRAGGPETQYF.

This clonotype showed up many times. J is TRBJ2-1 and V is TRBV7-9; maybe TRBD2 (6 bases). The germline V gene encodes CDR1 SEHNR and CDR2 FQNEAQ (reference sequence). Trimming cost V 6 bases and J 0 bases, with 15 bases left between them. The CDR3 has 16 residues. The CDR3 nucleotides are TGTGCCAGCAGTTCCCGGGGGACCGGCTCCTACAATGAGCAGTTCTTC. It specifies CASSSRGTGSYNEQFF.

This clonotype has a handful of counts. A read error may explain this, as a much larger clone is one base away. The DNA for the CDR3 is TGTGCCAGCAGCCGAGGAGGTTCCTCTGGAAACACCATATATTTT. It yields the protein CASSRGGSSGNTIYF. This rearrangement joins TRBV28 to TRBJ1-3; D call uncertain. V was clipped by 6 bases and J by 0 bases, with 12 bases between them. The germline CDR1 and CDR2 sequences are MDHEN and SYDVKM. This CDR3 is built from 15 residues.

This clonotype was seen repeatedly, ten times or more. The gene calls are TRBV11-2 and TRBJ1-3; D remains ambiguous. CDR1 is SGHAT, CDR2 FQNNGV, per germline. V lost 5 bases, J lost 9 bases, and 20 bases lay in between. The CDR3 extends over 15 amino acids. In DNA form, the CDR3 reads TGTGCCAGCAGCCTCCAAGTGGGTTTTAAAAGCACCATATATTTT. The encoded protein is CASSLQVGFKSTIYF.

This clonotype has just a few counts. The chain recombines TRBV5-7 with TRBJ2-6; 7 bases align to TRBD1. TRBV5-7 is identified as an open reading frame with a role that is uncertain. The junction had 11 bases not matched to a gene; V was cut back by 1 base and J by 1 base. The CDR3 consists of 19 residues. The CDR3 reads CASSLSRQGALSGANVLTF. Here the CDR3 DNA reads TGTGCCAGCAGCTTGTCCAGACAGGGAGCTCTTTCTGGGGCCAACGTCCTGACTTTC.

This clonotype was detected a few times. The CDR3 loop is CASSVAVLGQGRTEAFF. CDR3 DNA: TGTGCCAGTAGTGTCGCAGTGCTAGGACAGGGGCGAACTGAAGCTTTCTTT. The J gene is TRBJ1-1, the V gene TRBV19, with 9 bases matching TRBD1. The CDR3 consists of 17 residues. The V and J ends lost 5 bases and 5 bases, in that order; junction bases with no gene match: 15. CDR1 LNHDA and CDR2 SQIVND come from the germline V gene (reference sequence).

There are many counts of this clonotype. The chain couples TRBV12-3 or TRBV12-4 to TRBJ2-4; 9 nucleotides match TRBD2. Trimming took 7 bases from V and 2 from J; bases not matched to a gene: 24. The CDR3 runs 21 residues. The CDR3 region has the DNA TGTGCCAGCACCCCCCGCGGGGGGGCGGGAGAAATGGTCCCGTCCAAAAACATTCAGTACTTC. As protein: CASTPRGGAGEMVPSKNIQYF.

J is TRBJ2-1 and V is TRBV7-2, with TRBD1 as a possible D gene (5 bases). The CDR3 consists of 12 residues. Germline V gene lookup returns CDR1 SGHTA and CDR2 FQGNSA. Trimming removed 5 bases from V and 14 bases from J, with 16 bases in between. The CDR3 DNA sequence: TGTGCCAGCAGCATACCCAGGGAAACTAAGTTCTTC. Encoded protein: CASSIPRETKFF.

Worth noting for this clonotype: This may be a read error: a much more frequent sequence differs by one nucleotide. This chain links TRBV5-1 with TRBJ1-1; no clear D gene. The CDR3 consists of 15 residues. The germline V and J ends were trimmed by 0 bases and 1 base, with 10 bases remaining between them. Germline CDR1 SGHRS, CDR2 YFSETQ. The chain's CDR3 is CASSLGRIPNTEAFF. The CDR3 DNA reads as TGCGCCAGCAGCTTGGGACGGATCCCGAACACTGAAGCTTTCTTT.

The chain joins TRBV2 to TRBJ1-4; unclear D gene. The germline gives CDR1 SNHLY, CDR2 FYNNEI. V dropped 2 bases and J dropped 8 bases, with 12 bases sitting between them. The length of the CDR3 is 14 residues. CDR3 DNA: TGTGCCAGCAGTGAACCGGGGATGGGAGAAAAACTGTTTTTT. Translation gives CASSEPGMGEKLFF.

The chain combines TRBV27 with TRBJ2-7; 9 bases are shared with TRBD2. Germline CDR1 MNHEY, CDR2 SMNVEV (reference sequence). The junction had 6 bases not matched to a gene; V was cut back by 9 bases and J by 6 bases. The length of the CDR3 is 12 residues. CDR3 region: CASRSGSVEQYF. DNA of the CDR3: TGTGCCAGTCGTAGCGGGAGTGTCGAGCAGTACTTC.

This clonotype was counted at least ten times. The gene calls are TRBV3-1 and TRBJ2-1; the D gene is possibly TRBD2 (5 bases). The CDR3 extends over 15 amino acids. The V end lost 0 bases, the J end lost 6 bases, and 12 bases lay between the germline ends. Looked up from germline, CDR1 is LGHDT and CDR2 is YNNKEL (reference sequence). The CDR3 region has the DNA TGTGCCAGCAGCCAAGAGCTCCGGGATCCCAATGAGCAGTTCTTC. Translating gives CASSQELRDPNEQFF.

This clonotype was observed at least ten times. The CDR3 DNA reads as TGCAGTGCTAGTGGACTAGCGGGAGTGACCTACGAGCAGTACTTC. This encodes CSASGLAGVTYEQYF. The gene calls are TRBV20-1 and TRBJ2-7, with 13 positions matching TRBD2. The CDR3 contains 15 residues. J gave up 2 bases and V 3 bases, and 4 bases lay outside the gene matches. Germline lookup yields CDR1 DFQATT and CDR2 SNEGSKA (reference sequence).

The chain carries TRBV20-1 and TRBJ2-2; 12 bases map to TRBD2. V was pared by 0 bases and J by 6 bases, with 5 bases of the junction left unmatched. Germline CDR1 is DFQATT and CDR2 is SNEGSKA (reference sequence). The CDR3 contains 16 residues. The DNA of the CDR3 is TGCAGTGCTAGAGATTTTGGGACTAGCGGGCCCGGGGAGCTGTTTTTT. Encoded protein: CSARDFGTSGPGELFF.

The table lists this clonotype with a few counts. The gene calls are TRBV18 and TRBJ2-2; D unresolved. Germline values: CDR1 KGHSH, CDR2 LQKENI. Between the trimmed V and J ends, which lost 2 bases and 0 bases, there was a span of 7 bases. The CDR3 sequence is 15 residues long. In DNA, the CDR3 is TGTGCCAGCTCACCAGAGGACCCGAACACCGGGGAGCTGTTTTTT. Translation gives CASSPEDPNTGELFF.

The rearrangement uses TRBV12-3 or TRBV12-4 and TRBJ2-1, with TRBD1 matching over 7 bases. Germline trimming cut 7 bases from V and 9 bases from J; bases unmatched to any gene: 6. The CDR3 sequence is 12 residues long. CDR3 in DNA: TGTGCCAGCAACAGGGGTGAGGGTGAGCAGTTCTTC. Translation: CASNRGEGEQFF.

V usage is TRBV5-1 and J usage is TRBJ1-1; the match to TRBD1 covers 9 bases. The CDR3 runs 13 residues. The germline CDR1 and CDR2 sequences are SGHRS and YFSETQ. The V segment lost 6 bases and the J segment 1 base; nucleotides outside the gene matches: 1. The CDR3: CASKGQGNTEAFF. The CDR3 region has the DNA TGCGCCAGCAAGGGACAGGGGAACACTGAAGCTTTCTTT.

This clonotype was seen a handful of times. This rearrangement joins TRBV20-1 to TRBJ2-3; 7 bases line up with TRBD1. V shed 5 bases, J shed 5 bases, and the junction held 10 bases outside the gene matches. Germline V gene lookup returns CDR1 DFQATT and CDR2 SNEGSKA (reference sequence). This CDR3 comprises 14 residues. CDR3 nucleotide sequence: TGCAGTGCTCCGGGACAGCTAAGGGGAGATACGCAGTATTTT. Its protein is CSAPGQLRGDTQYF.

Many counts were recorded for this clonotype. This chain joins TRBV7-9 and TRBJ2-7; TRBD2 agrees at 8 bases. The ends lost 6 bases at V and 7 bases at J; junction bases unmatched: 14. Looked up from germline, CDR1 is SEHNR and CDR2 is FQNEAQ (reference sequence). There are 15 residues in the CDR3. CDR3: CASSQPGLDTREQYF. The CDR3 bases are TGTGCCAGCAGTCAGCCGGGACTAGATACTCGGGAGCAGTACTTC.